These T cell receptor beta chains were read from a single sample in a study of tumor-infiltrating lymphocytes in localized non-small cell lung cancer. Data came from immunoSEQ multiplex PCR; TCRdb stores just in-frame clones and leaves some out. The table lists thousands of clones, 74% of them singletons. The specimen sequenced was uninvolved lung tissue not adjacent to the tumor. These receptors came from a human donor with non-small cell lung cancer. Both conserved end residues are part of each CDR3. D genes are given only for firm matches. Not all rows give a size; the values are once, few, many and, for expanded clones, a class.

CDR3: CASSETLAGNQETQYF
DNA: TGCGCCAGCAGTGAAACCCTAGCGGGAAATCAAGAGACCCAGTACTTC
V: TRBV10-1
J: TRBJ2-5
length: 16
size: -
D: TRBD2

CDR3: CASSWGNYGYTF
DNA: TGTGCCAGCAGTTGGGGCAACTATGGCTACACCTTC
V: TRBV6-1
J: TRBJ1-2
length: 12
size: -
D: -

CDR3: CASSLQGSGNTIYF
DNA: TGTGCCAGCAGCCTTCAGGGCTCTGGAAACACCATATATTTT
V: TRBV7-2
J: TRBJ1-3
length: 14
size: once
D: -

CDR3: CASSFFGYNEQFF
DNA: TGCGCCAGCAGCTTCTTCGGTTACAATGAGCAGTTCTTC
V: TRBV5-1
J: TRBJ2-1
length: 13
size: -
D: -

CDR3: CASRTVSGRRGETQYF
DNA: TGTGCCAGCAGGACCGTCAGCGGGAGAAGGGGGGAGACCCAGTACTTC
V: TRBV9
J: TRBJ2-5
length: 16
size: once
D: TRBD2

CDR3: CASTNYRSGYTF
DNA: TGTGCCAGCACCAACTATCGCTCTGGCTACACCTTC
V: TRBV28
J: TRBJ1-2
length: 12
size: -
D: -

CDR3: CASSVDLNSGTGNTEAFF
DNA: TGTGCCAGCAGCGTGGATCTAAACTCCGGGACAGGGAACACTGAAGCTTTCTTT
V: TRBV9
J: TRBJ1-1
length: 18
size: few
D: TRBD1

CDR3: CAWQQGNTEAFF
DNA: TGTGCCTGGCAACAGGGAAACACTGAAGCTTTCTTT
V: TRBV30
J: TRBJ1-1
length: 12
size: medium-sized
D: -

CDR3: CASRPGPGRGETQYF
DNA: TGCGCCAGCAGGCCGGGCCCGGGGAGGGGAGAGACCCAGTACTTC
V: TRBV5-1
J: TRBJ2-5
length: 15
size: -
D: TRBD2

CDR3: CASSSLRRGGTDTQYF
DNA: TGTGCCAGCAGCTCCTTGCGTCGTGGGGGCACAGATACGCAGTATTTT
V: TRBV5-6
J: TRBJ2-3
length: 16
size: -
D: -

CDR3: CASQRFPEGTQETQYF
DNA: TGTGCCAGTCAACGGTTCCCGGAAGGGACGCAAGAGACCCAGTACTTC
V: TRBV6-6
J: TRBJ2-5
length: 16
size: -
D: -

CDR3: CASSQGRLAPYNEQFF
DNA: TGCGCCAGCAGCCAGGGGAGACTAGCGCCGTACAATGAGCAGTTCTTC
V: TRBV4-3
J: TRBJ2-1
length: 16
size: -
D: TRBD2

CDR3: CASSVGQGDTGNTIYF
DNA: TGTGCCAGCAGCGTAGGCCAGGGTGACACTGGAAACACCATATATTTT
V: TRBV9
J: TRBJ1-3
length: 16
size: -
D: -

CDR3: CASSVYSGGGETQYF
DNA: TGTGCCAGCAGTGTTTATAGCGGAGGGGGAGAGACCCAGTACTTC
V: TRBV6-1
J: TRBJ2-5
length: 15
size: -
D: -

CDR3: CASSALAGEAGELFF
DNA: TGTGCCAGCAGCGCACTAGCGGGAGAGGCCGGGGAGCTGTTTTTT
V: TRBV7-2
J: TRBJ2-2
length: 15
size: few
D: TRBD2

CDR3: CATSRDSQGSYEQYF
DNA: TGTGCCACCAGCAGAGATTCTCAGGGCTCCTACGAGCAGTACTTC
V: TRBV15
J: TRBJ2-7
length: 15
size: -
D: -

CDR3: CASSLYGQGSTGELFF
DNA: TGTGCCAGCAGTTTATATGGACAGGGTTCAACCGGGGAGCTGTTTTTT
V: TRBV28
J: TRBJ2-2
length: 16
size: -
D: TRBD1

CDR3: CASSISGTGDHEQYF
DNA: TGTGCCAGCAGTATCTCCGGGACGGGAGACCACGAGCAGTACTTC
V: TRBV6-5
J: TRBJ2-7
length: 15
size: few
D: -